Here is one T cell receptor (beta chain) with its context. The data derive from a study of blood T cell repertoires in COVID-19. Study background: Some COVID-19 samples were acute and others convalescent; all came from the United States, Italy and Spain. Nucleic acid was either cDNA or gDNA, and it came from T cells, B-cell-depleted T cells, or PBMCs.

Trimming removed 2 bases from V and 0 bases from J; junction bases left unmatched: 1. This CDR3 contains 16 residues. Germline V CDR1 and CDR2: SGHTA, FQGTGA. The authors' processing: Amplification of reference gene primers provided the estimated nucleated cell counts. The protocol was immunoSEQ multiplex PCR, while the TCRdb copy is restricted to in-frame clones and leaves out a portion. That table supplies the V and J calls and clone size; D and trimming were determined from the DNA. The sample carries 200,000 or so clones, around 87% recorded once. Cohort allocation depended upon clinical history that participants reported.

The chain has TRBV7-3 and TRBJ1-3; 10 bases align to TRBD1. The receptor's source is a woman between 18 and 29 years old in a cohort exposed to, infected with or recovered from COVID-19 (not recorded which). Sample: PBMCs or T cells enriched from blood (not recorded which). The CDR3 region has the DNA TGTGCCAGCAGCTTAGGGACAGGGGACTCTGGAAACACCATATATTTT. It codes for CASSLGTGDSGNTIYF.